Shown below are 6 T cell receptor beta chains from a single sample sequenced in a study of blood T cell repertoires in COVID-19. Assay: immunoSEQ multiplex PCR; the TCRdb copy retains only in-frame clones and omits some. This sample has 150,000 to 200,000 clones, with 60% to 85% found just once. Input material: peripheral blood. The receptors originated from a man in his fifties or sixties with acute or convalescent COVID-19.

The chain has TRBV7-9 and TRBJ2-1; TRBD1 agrees at 8 bases. The CDR3 has 14 amino acids. Germline CDR1 and CDR2: SEHNR and FQNEAQ (reference sequence). With V trimmed by 5 bases and J by 8 bases, 8 bases remained unmatched. CDR3 residues: CASSPWTGNDEQFF. For the CDR3, the DNA is TGTGCCAGCAGCCCTTGGACAGGGAATGATGAGCAGTTCTTC.

The V call is TRBV6-2 or TRBV6-3, the J call TRBJ2-1, with 8 bases identical to TRBD1. CDR1 MNHEY and CDR2 SVGEGT come from the germline V gene. V dropped 4 bases and J dropped 7; count of bases not matched to a gene: 6. CDR3 length equals 14 residues. CDR3 amino acids: CASSLDRVQNEQFF. In nucleotides, the CDR3 is TGTGCCAGCAGTTTGGACAGGGTGCAAAATGAGCAGTTCTTC.

The rearrangement links TRBV7-2 to TRBJ2-4; maybe TRBD1 (6 bases). Looked up from germline, CDR1 is SGHTA and CDR2 is FQGNSA. CDR3 length: 16 amino acids. V was shortened by 4 bases and J by 0 bases, with 13 bases between the two germline ends. The CDR3, as DNA: TGTGCCAGCAGCTCGAAAAACAGGGAAGCCAAAAACATTCAGTACTTC. Translation gives CASSSKNREAKNIQYF.

The J gene is TRBJ2-1, the V gene TRBV27, with D possibly being TRBD1 (6 bases). The CDR3 spans 13 residues. V lost 5 bases to trimming and J lost 2 bases, with 7 bases between them. The germline gives CDR1 MNHEY, CDR2 SMNVEV (reference sequence). The CDR3, as DNA: TGTGCCAGCAGTCGGACAGCCTACAATGAGCAGTTCTTC. Amino acids: CASSRTAYNEQFF.

The chain uses TRBV5-6 and TRBJ2-2; tentatively, D is TRBD1 (6 bases). Trimming shortened V by 4 bases and J by 4 bases, and 14 bases separated the two germline ends. CDR1 is SGHDT and CDR2 is YYEEEE in the germline V gene. The CDR3 has 15 residues. The CDR3 sequence: CASSKSGVGTGELFF. For the CDR3, the DNA is TGTGCCAGCAGCAAATCAGGGGTTGGCACCGGGGAGCTGTTTTTT.

This rearrangement joins TRBV7-2 to TRBJ1-5; possibly TRBD1 for D (6 bases). The V gene's germline CDR1 is SGHTA and CDR2 FQGNSA. CDR3 length: 14 residues. V gave up 6 bases and J gave up 3 bases, with 12 bases separating them. In nucleotides, the CDR3 is TGTGCCAGCAGTCCACAGGGTACCAATCAGCCCCAGCATTTT. Translation gives CASSPQGTNQPQHF. The whole variable domain, filled in from reference TRBV7-2 and TRBJ1-5, reads GAGVSQSPSNKVTEKGKDVELRCDPISGHTALYWYRQSLGQGLEFLIYFQGNSAPDKSGLPSDRFSAERTGGSVSTLTIQRTQQEDSAVYLCASSPQGTNQPQHFGDGTRLSIL.